The source of this TCR beta chain is a study of blood T cell repertoires in COVID-19. Study in general: COVID-19 samples from acute and convalescent phases originated in the United States, Italy and Spain.

The table lists this clone with a count of one. Under the authors' procedure: From reference gene primer amplification, estimates of nucleated cell counts were derived. The assay was immunoSEQ multiplex PCR, and TCRdb's table has in-frame clones only and misses some. V and J calls and clone size follow that table, whereas D and trimming were derived from the DNA. The sample holds around 230,000 clones, 65% to 90% seen once. The J segment lost 0 bases and the V segment lost 0 bases, leaving 3 bases of the junction unmatched. The germline V gene has CDR1 SGHRS and CDR2 YFSETQ. The CDR3 loop spans 15 amino acids. Seattle researchers signed up patients amid active infection and tracked them longitudinally.

The sequence derives from a man aged 45-65 years with COVID-19, enrolled during active disease. Source material: peripheral blood. The rearrangement uses TRBV5-1 and TRBJ2-7; 7 nucleotides match TRBD1. The CDR3 region has the DNA TGCGCCAGCAGCTTGGAGGGGGACAGCTCCTACGAGCAGTACTTC. Its translation is CASSLEGDSSYEQYF.